This T cell receptor beta chain was sequenced during a study of Graves' ophthalmopathy and Graves' hyperthyroidism. CDR3 size: 15 residues. V dropped 3 bases and J dropped 2 bases, with 14 bases sitting between them. The germline V gene encodes CDR1 LNHDA and CDR2 SQIVND (reference sequence). Amplification of the TCR beta CDR3 regions used RNA transcripts (as template). The authors performed first-round RT-PCR with HTBI primers and then a second-round multiplex PCR. TCRdb analysed the multiplex PCR reads with MiXCR anew, one entry per CDR3 protein. Here the sample spans just over 600,000 distinct CDR3 sequences, about a fifth being singletons.

Source material: peripheral blood. This receptor was obtained from a woman younger than 35 with stable Graves' hyperthyroidism. Some clones in this sample may be carry-over from other donors' samples. The chain combines TRBV19 with TRBJ2-7, with D uncertain. The CDR3, as DNA: TGTGCCAGTAGTATGGAGCACCTACGGACCTACGAGCAGTACTTC. It is translated as CASSMEHLRTYEQYF.